This T cell receptor (beta chain) stems from a study of CD8 T cells in ankylosing spondylitis. For TCR beta, libraries came from quantitative 5'-RACE with molecular barcodes. Via MiXCR, TCRdb re-called the 5' RACE reads, giving one row per CDR3 protein. Here the sample spans around 130,000 distinct CDR3 sequences, about 15% being singletons. This clonotype occurred a few times. Its antigen is as yet unknown. Germline assignment: CDR1 LGHNA and CDR2 YNFKEQ. The CDR3 runs to 14 residues. V was trimmed by 4 bases and J by 3 bases, leaving 10 bases between them. Whole-study results and caveats: Disease-associated clones were CD8+ and fairly uncommon in peripheral blood. As reported, disease-linked clones showed significant enrichment in matched ankylosing spondylitis synovial fluid. Seemingly distinctive of ankylosing spondylitis blood was a TCR beta motif formed by eight highly homologous variants. Both synovial fluid and blood in reactive arthritis had previously been reported to carry some motif variants.

The sequenced material came from blood, either unsorted or a sorted T cell fraction (not recorded which). This receptor was taken from a male donor with ankylosing spondylitis. The chain is built from TRBV4-2 and TRBJ1-5; no reliable D call. Written as DNA, the CDR3 is TGTGCCAGCAGCCGAGTTGGGGACAATCAGCCCCAGCATTTT. This translates into CASSRVGDNQPQHF.